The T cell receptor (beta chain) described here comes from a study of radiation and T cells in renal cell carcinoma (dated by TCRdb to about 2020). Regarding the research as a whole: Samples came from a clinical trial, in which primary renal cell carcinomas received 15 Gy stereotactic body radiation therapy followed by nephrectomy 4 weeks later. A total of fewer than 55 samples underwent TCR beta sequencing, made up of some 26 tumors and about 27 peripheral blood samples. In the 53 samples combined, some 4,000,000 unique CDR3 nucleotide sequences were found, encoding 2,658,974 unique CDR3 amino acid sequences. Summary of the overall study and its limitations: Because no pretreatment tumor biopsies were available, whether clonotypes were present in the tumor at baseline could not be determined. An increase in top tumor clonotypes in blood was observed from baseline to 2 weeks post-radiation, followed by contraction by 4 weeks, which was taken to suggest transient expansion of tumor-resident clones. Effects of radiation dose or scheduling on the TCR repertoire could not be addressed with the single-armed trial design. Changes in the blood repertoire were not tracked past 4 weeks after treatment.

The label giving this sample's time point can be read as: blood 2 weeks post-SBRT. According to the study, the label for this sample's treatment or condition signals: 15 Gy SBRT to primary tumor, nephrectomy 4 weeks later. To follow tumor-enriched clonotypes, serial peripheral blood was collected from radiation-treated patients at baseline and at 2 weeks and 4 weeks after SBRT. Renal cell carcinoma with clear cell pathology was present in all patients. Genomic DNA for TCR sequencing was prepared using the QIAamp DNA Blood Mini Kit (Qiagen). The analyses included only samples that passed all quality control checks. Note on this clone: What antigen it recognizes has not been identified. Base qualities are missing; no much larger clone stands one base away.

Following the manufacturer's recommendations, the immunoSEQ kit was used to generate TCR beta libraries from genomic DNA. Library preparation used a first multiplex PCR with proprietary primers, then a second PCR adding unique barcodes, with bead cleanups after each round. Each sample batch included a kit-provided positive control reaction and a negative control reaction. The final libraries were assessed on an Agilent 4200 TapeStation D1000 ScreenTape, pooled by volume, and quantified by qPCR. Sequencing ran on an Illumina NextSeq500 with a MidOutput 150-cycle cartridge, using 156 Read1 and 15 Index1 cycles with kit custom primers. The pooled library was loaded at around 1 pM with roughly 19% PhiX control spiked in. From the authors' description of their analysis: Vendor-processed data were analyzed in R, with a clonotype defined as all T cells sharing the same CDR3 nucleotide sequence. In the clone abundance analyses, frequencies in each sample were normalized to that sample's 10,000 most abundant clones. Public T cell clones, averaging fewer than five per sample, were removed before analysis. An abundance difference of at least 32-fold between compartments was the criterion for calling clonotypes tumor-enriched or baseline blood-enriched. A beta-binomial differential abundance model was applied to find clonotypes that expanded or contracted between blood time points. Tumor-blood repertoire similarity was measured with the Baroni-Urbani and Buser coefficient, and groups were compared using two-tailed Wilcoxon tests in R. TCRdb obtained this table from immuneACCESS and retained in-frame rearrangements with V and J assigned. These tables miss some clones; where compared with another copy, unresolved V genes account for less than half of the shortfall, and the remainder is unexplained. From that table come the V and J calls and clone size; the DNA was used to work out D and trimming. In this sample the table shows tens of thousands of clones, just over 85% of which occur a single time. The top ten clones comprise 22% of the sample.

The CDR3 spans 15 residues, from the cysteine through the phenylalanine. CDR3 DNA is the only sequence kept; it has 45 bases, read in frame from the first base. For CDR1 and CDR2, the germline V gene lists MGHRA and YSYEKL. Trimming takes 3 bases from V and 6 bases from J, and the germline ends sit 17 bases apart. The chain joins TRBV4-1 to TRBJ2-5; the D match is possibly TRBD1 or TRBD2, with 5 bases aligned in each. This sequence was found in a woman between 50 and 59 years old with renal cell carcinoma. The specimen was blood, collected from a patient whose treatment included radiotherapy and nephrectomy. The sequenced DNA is TGCGCCAGCAGCCAGGGGCCGGACGGAGGACAGACCCAGTACTTC. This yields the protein CASSQGPDGGQTQYF.